Listed here is a single TCR beta chain. Its specificity is unknown. The entry originates in a study of Ad26.COV2.S vaccination and SARS-CoV-2 variants. Study results and limitations: Measurements of TCR breadth and depth may have given underestimates of the total T cell responses.

The treatment denotes: some 19 received Ad26.COV2.S at low or high dose, single or two shots; roughly five received placebo; per-sample allocation not given. Samples were taken on day 63 after the first vaccine or placebo injection. Donor was an adult aged 18-55 years in Boston. The CDR3 spans 17 residues. Trimming pared 1 base from V and 8 bases from J, leaving 23 bases between. CDR1 SGHVS and CDR2 FQNEAQ come from the germline V gene. Profiling relied on immunoSEQ multiplex PCR, and the TCRdb table lists in-frame clones only, not all of them. The sample lists about 350,000 clones; 88% were seen once.

This TCR was recovered from a person aged 18 to 59 who received the Ad26.COV2.S COVID-19 vaccine or a placebo. Sequenced here: peripheral blood, sampled in a trial of Ad26.COV2.S vaccine versus placebo. The chain links TRBV7-8 to TRBJ1-2, with no clear D. This chain's CDR3 is CASSLGGFGRSTSGYTF. The CDR3 DNA sequence: TGTGCCAGCAGCTTAGGCGGGTTCGGCCGATCCACTTCCGGCTACACCTTC.